This passage covers 14 T cell receptor beta chains from one sample sequenced in a study of T-cell memory formation after mild COVID-19. TCRdb called the 5' RACE reads again in MiXCR, with one record for every CDR3 protein. The table shows around 530,000 distinct CDR3 sequences, with about a fifth occurring only once. Sequences were obtained from PBMCs or a T cell subset sorted from them (not recorded which). Receptors originate from an adult woman who had mild COVID-19 (a few samples of this study predate the infection). Cell type and time point are not known.

This clonotype was detected a few times. The chain recombines TRBV19 with TRBJ2-7; D is possibly TRBD1 (5 bases). This CDR3 spans 14 amino acids. Germline loops: CDR1 LNHDA, CDR2 SQIVND (reference sequence). Trimming removed 1 base from V and 1 base from J, with 8 bases in between. The CDR3 is CASSIGAGSYEQYF. Here the CDR3 DNA reads TGTGCCAGTAGTATAGGGGCAGGGTCCTACGAGCAGTACTTC.

This clonotype has a count of ten or more. The chain carries TRBV20-1 and TRBJ2-5; 7 nucleotides line up with TRBD2. The J segment lost 2 bases and the V segment lost 0 bases, leaving 12 bases of the junction unmatched. Germline lookup yields CDR1 DFQATT and CDR2 SNEGSKA (reference sequence). This CDR3 has 17 residues. This CDR3 reads CSARDLASGSTQETQYF. CDR3 DNA: TGCAGTGCTAGAGATCTGGCTAGCGGATCCACTCAAGAGACCCAGTACTTC.

The chain carries TRBV5-1 and TRBJ1-5; 8 bases line up with TRBD1. CDR1 and CDR2 (germline): SGHRS, YFSETQ. The CDR3 has 13 residues. Trimming removed 6 bases from V and 6 bases from J; junction bases left unmatched: 5. The CDR3 DNA is TGCGCCAGCACCGGACAGGGCGGTCAGCCCCAGCATTTT. This codes for CASTGQGGQPQHF.

V usage is TRBV7-8 and J usage is TRBJ2-1; 7 bases are a match to TRBD1. V dropped 3 bases and J dropped 9; count of bases not matched to a gene: 14. Germline V gene sequence: CDR1 SGHVS, CDR2 FQNEAQ. CDR3 size: 16 residues. Written as DNA, the CDR3 is TGTGCCAGCAGCTTGGGCCCCGAGGGGGCTGCAGTTGAGCAGTTCTTC. Translated: CASSLGPEGAAVEQFF.

This clonotype appeared a few times. The rearrangement joins TRBV6-5 to TRBJ1-2; weak D call: TRBD1 (5 bases). Germline CDR1 is MNHEY and CDR2 is SVGAGI. CDR3 length: 14 amino acids. Trimming pared 8 bases from V and 2 bases from J, leaving 15 bases between. The CDR3 region has the DNA TGTGCCAGCGCGGGACCCGGAGAAAACTATGGCTACACCTTC. It codes for CASAGPGENYGYTF.

The V call is TRBV7-9, the J call TRBJ1-1, with D unresolved. The CDR3 is 13 amino acids. CDR1 and CDR2 from the germline V gene are SEHNR and FQNEAQ (reference sequence). The ends were cut back, 1 base at V and 8 bases at J, with 11 bases in the middle. The CDR3 bases are TGTGCCAGCAGCTTAGAGGTCGGGTCGGAAGCTTTCTTT. Translated, it gives CASSLEVGSEAFF.

This clonotype has a handful of counts. The CDR3 DNA reads as TGCAGTGCTAGAGTTGGCGGCTGGGGAACCGGGGAGCTGTTTTTT. Its protein is CSARVGGWGTGELFF. The rearrangement links TRBV20-1 to TRBJ2-2; D remains unclear. CDR3 length equals 15 residues. The germline V and J ends were trimmed by 1 base and 5 bases, with 14 bases remaining between them. The germline CDR1 and CDR2 sequences are DFQATT and SNEGSKA (reference sequence).

This clonotype was seen a handful of times. V is TRBV25-1 and J is TRBJ1-3; no clear D. The germline gives CDR1 MGHDK, CDR2 SYGVNS. This CDR3 is 13 amino acids long. The germline V and J ends were trimmed by 1 base and 4 bases, with 5 bases remaining between them. As DNA, the CDR3 is TGTGCCAGCAGTGAATTAGGGGGAAACACCATATATTTT. This sequence encodes CASSELGGNTIYF.

The rearrangement joins TRBV2 to TRBJ2-5; D is ambiguous. There are 12 residues in the CDR3. Germline CDR1 and CDR2: SNHLY and FYNNEI. Trimming shortened V by 4 bases and J by 5 bases, and 8 bases separated the two germline ends. The CDR3 sequence is CASSAGWETQYF. In DNA, the CDR3 is TGTGCCAGCAGTGCAGGTTGGGAGACCCAGTACTTC.

The J gene is TRBJ2-1, the V gene TRBV27; TRBD2 agrees at 9 bases. This CDR3 is built from 12 residues. The germline CDR1 and CDR2 sequences are MNHEY and SMNVEV (reference sequence). V lost 5 bases, J lost 15 bases, and 8 bases stayed unmatched. The CDR3 loop reads CASSPPSGETFF. Written as DNA, the CDR3 is TGTGCCAGCAGTCCCCCTAGCGGGGAAACGTTCTTC.

This clonotype was observed once. J is TRBJ2-5 and V is TRBV24-1, with 10 bases fitting TRBD1. The CDR3 sequence is 16 residues long. J lost 4 bases, V lost 3 bases, and 7 bases had no gene match. Germline CDR1 and CDR2: KGHDR and SFDVKD. The CDR3 bases are TGTGCCACCAGTGATACTGGACAGGGGGGAGGAGAGACCCAGTACTTC. It codes for CATSDTGQGGGETQYF.

The table lists this clonotype with many counts. This rearrangement joins TRBV12-3 or TRBV12-4 to TRBJ2-7, with D tentatively TRBD1 (5 bases). The CDR3 has 14 residues. V lost 4 bases to trimming and J lost 2 bases, with 12 bases between them. CDR3 nucleotides: TGTGCCAGCAGTTCTAACTCAGGGACCTACGAGCAGTACTTC. Protein: CASSSNSGTYEQYF.

In this sample, this clonotype turned up a few times. The chain combines TRBV6-5 with TRBJ2-3; 9 bases are shared with TRBD2. Unmatched junction bases numbered 6, after V lost 5 bases and J lost 0 bases. Germline CDR1 and CDR2: MNHEY and SVGAGI. The CDR3 totals 16 residues. CDR3 DNA: TGTGCCAGCAGTGTAGCGGGGGAGGCTAGCACAGATACGCAGTATTTT. It yields the protein CASSVAGEASTDTQYF.

This chain links TRBV6-2 or TRBV6-3 with TRBJ2-1; the D is unclear. The germline V and J ends were trimmed by 2 bases and 8 bases, with 7 bases remaining between them. Germline assignment: CDR1 MNHEY and CDR2 SVGEGT. The CDR3 has 12 amino acids. DNA for the CDR3: TGTGCCAGCAGTTACCTCCACGATGAGCAGTTCTTC. Protein sequence: CASSYLHDEQFF.